The following is a T cell receptor beta chain sequence with its context. Its antigen remains unknown. Specified treatment: 10-day PBMC culture with coronavirus spike peptide pools or control peptides (ViraFEST assay). Trimming stripped 5 bases from V and 2 bases from J, with 13 bases between. The CDR3 is 15 amino acids. Per the germline V gene, CDR1 is MNHNS and CDR2 is SASEGT. An Oncomine TCR Beta short-read assay was used to sequence the DNA from cultured CD4+ T cells. From the PCR reads, TCRdb called clonotypes with MiXCR, one entry per CDR3 protein. The data contain roughly 10,000 distinct CDR3 sequences, roughly 42% of them singletons. This sample was taken from a study of vaccination and CD4 T cells after COVID-19.

Sample: CD4+ T cells from blood, cultured in vitro. This clonotype was sampled from a human donor who had recovered from COVID-19. The chain joins TRBV6-1 to TRBJ2-1, with D perhaps matching TRBD1 (5 bases). The CDR3 is CASSHRQLPYNEQFF. CDR3 DNA: TGTGCCAGCAGTCACAGACAGCTACCCTACAATGAGCAGTTCTTC.